This is a list of T cell receptor beta chains from one sample in a study of T cell responses to AZD1222 COVID-19 vaccine. The method was immunoSEQ multiplex PCR; TCRdb's version includes in-frame clones alone and lacks a portion of them. The table has 110,000 to 150,000 clones, 85% to 95% seen once. The sequencing here drew on peripheral blood, taken on day 0 of AZD1222 vaccination. The receptor set was obtained from an adult in good health. Each CDR3 is given with its conserved first and last residue. The order of the fields is V gene, D gene, CDR3 length, J gene, clone size, CDR3 DNA, CDR3 protein. D genes are given only for firm matches. Rows give clone size only sometimes, using once, few, many, or a class for an expanded clone.

>TRBV3-1/TRBV3-2|TRBD2|17|TRBJ2-2|.
TGTGCCAGCAGCCCGTCCCTAGCGGGAGCGAACACCGGGGAGCTGTTTTTT
CASSPSLAGANTGELFF
>TRBV6-2/TRBV6-3|.|11|TRBJ2-7|.
TGTGCCAGCAGTCGATTCTACGAGCAGTACTTC
CASSRFYEQYF
>TRBV29-1|.|13|TRBJ2-3|.
TGCAGCGCCTCGGTTGACACCACAGATACGCAGTATTTT
CSASVDTTDTQYF
>TRBV5-1|.|13|TRBJ1-2|.
TGCGCCAGCAGCTTGGATGCAAACGATGGCTACACCTTC
CASSLDANDGYTF
>TRBV14|TRBD1|15|TRBJ2-7|.
TGTGCCAGCAGCCAGTATCTAGGGGGCCTGGACGAGCAGTACTTC
CASSQYLGGLDEQYF
>TRBV28|TRBD1|14|TRBJ1-2|.
TGTGCCAGCACCCCGACAGGGGGCTCCTATGGCTACACCTTC
CASTPTGGSYGYTF
>TRBV28|.|15|TRBJ1-5|.
TGTGCCAGCAGTCCCGTTTTGGGTTCCAATCAGCCCCAGCATTTT
CASSPVLGSNQPQHF
>TRBV28|TRBD1|15|TRBJ2-7|.
TGTGCCAGCAGTCCGGGCGGGACAGGGGCAGGGGAGCAGTACTTC
CASSPGGTGAGEQYF
>TRBV9|TRBD2|16|TRBJ2-1|.
TGTGCCAGCAGCGTAGTCCCAGGGAGGGGCTACAATGAGCAGTTCTTC
CASSVVPGRGYNEQFF
>TRBV2|.|14|TRBJ1-1|.
TGTGCCAGCAGTGTTGATGGGGCAGCCACTGAAGCTTTCTTT
CASSVDGAATEAFF
>TRBV6-5|.|14|TRBJ1-2|.
TGTGCCAGCATCGGGGGCAGGGAAAACTATGGCTACACCTTC
CASIGGRENYGYTF
>TRBV2|.|15|TRBJ1-6|.
TGTGCCAGCAGTTCAGGTTACTCCTATAATTCACCCCTCCACTTT
CASSSGYSYNSPLHF
>TRBV10-1|.|18|TRBJ1-1|.
TGCGCCAGCAGTGAGTCGACCCTACAGGGCGCCCGGGGCACTGAAGCTTTCTTT
CASSESTLQGARGTEAFF
>TRBV10-3|.|16|TRBJ1-3|once
TGTGCCATCAGTGAGATCGGGGAGGGAAGTGGAAACACCATATATTTT
CAISEIGEGSGNTIYF
>TRBV19|.|15|TRBJ2-3|.
TGTGCCAGTAGTATTGCCCCTCGCTGGGGAGATACGCAGTATTTT
CASSIAPRWGDTQYF
>TRBV11-2|TRBD2|13|TRBJ2-7|.
TGTGCCAGCAGTCCCGGGACTAACAACGAGCAGTACTTC
CASSPGTNNEQYF
>TRBV11-2|.|14|TRBJ1-6|.
TGTGCCAGCAGCTCGACGGGGGCTAATTCACCCCTCCACTTT
CASSSTGANSPLHF
>TRBV7-9|.|13|TRBJ2-7|.
TGTGCCAGCAGCTTAGCGGGCTCCTACGAGCAGTACTTC
CASSLAGSYEQYF
>TRBV16|.|13|TRBJ1-1|.
TGTGCCAGCAGCCAATCGGTGGCCACTGAAGCTTTCTTT
CASSQSVATEAFF
>TRBV19|TRBD1|12|TRBJ1-5|once
TGTGCCAGTAGTGACAGGGGTCAGCCCCAGCATTTT
CASSDRGQPQHF
>TRBV19|.|14|TRBJ2-2|.
TGTGCCAGTAGCGCCTTCGGGGGTTCCGGGGAGCTGTTTTTT
CASSAFGGSGELFF
>TRBV19|TRBD2|18|TRBJ2-5|.
TGTGCCAGTAGTATAGCCCCGGGTAGCGGGGGCTTCCAAGAGACCCAGTACTTC
CASSIAPGSGGFQETQYF
>TRBV7-2|.|17|TRBJ1-2|.
TGTGCCAGCAGCTTAGATCTATGGGGGATCGCTAACTATGGCTACACCTTC
CASSLDLWGIANYGYTF
>TRBV11-2|TRBD2|16|TRBJ2-3|.
TGTGCCAGCAGCTGGGGACTAGCGGGAGGCAGAGATACGCAGTATTTT
CASSWGLAGGRDTQYF
>TRBV7-7|TRBD1|15|TRBJ1-4|.
TGTGCCAGCAGCTCCGGGACAGCGTCAAATGAAAAACTGTTTTTT
CASSSGTASNEKLFF
>TRBV7-2|TRBD1|16|TRBJ1-6|.
TGTGCCAGCAGCCGCTTCCTGGGGACAGTTAATTCACCCCTCCACTTT
CASSRFLGTVNSPLHF
>TRBV7-2|.|14|TRBJ1-1|.
TGTGCCAGCAGCGGAAGGGCAGGTTTGAATGAAGCTTTCTTT
CASSGRAGLNEAFF
>TRBV28|.|16|TRBJ1-2|.
TGTGCCAGCAGTTTATCCCCGAGAGGGACCTGGTATGGCTACACCTTC
CASSLSPRGTWYGYTF
>TRBV25-1|.|13|TRBJ2-1|.
TGTGCCAGCAGTGAATATGGTAGTGATGAGCAGTTCTTC
CASSEYGSDEQFF
>TRBV30|.|14|TRBJ1-5|.
TGTGCCTGGAGTGTAGATCTTGTAAATCAGCCCCAGCATTTT
CAWSVDLVNQPQHF
>TRBV2|.|13|TRBJ1-1|.
TGTGCCAGCAAAAAGACATCGGAGACTGAAGCTTTCTTT
CASKKTSETEAFF
>TRBV6-5|.|14|TRBJ1-5|.
TGTGCCAGCAGTCGGACAAATAGCAATCAGCCCCAGCATTTT
CASSRTNSNQPQHF
>TRBV3-1/TRBV3-2|.|14|TRBJ1-1|.
TGTGCCAGCAGCCAAGGGGACCGAGGCACTGAAGCTTTCTTT
CASSQGDRGTEAFF
>TRBV28|.|13|TRBJ1-6|few
TGTGCCAGCAGTTTCGACAGTAATTCACCCCTCCACTTT
CASSFDSNSPLHF
>TRBV20-1|.|16|TRBJ1-4|once
TGCAGTGCTAGTCGGGGCTCCTGGGGTACTAATGAAAAACTGTTTTTT
CSASRGSWGTNEKLFF
>TRBV27|.|17|TRBJ2-1|.
TGTGCCAGCAGCCAAAGACCATTACGAATAACCTACAATGAGCAGTTCTTC
CASSQRPLRITYNEQFF
>TRBV7-2|.|15|TRBJ1-1|.
TGTGCCAGCAGCCCCCTCGGGTTGCAGAACACTGAAGCTTTCTTT
CASSPLGLQNTEAFF
>TRBV6-6|TRBD2|16|TRBJ2-7|.
TGTGCCAGCGGAGATCTAGGGACTAGCGGGAGCTACGAGCAGTACTTC
CASGDLGTSGSYEQYF
>TRBV12-3/TRBV12-4|.|11|TRBJ1-1|.
TGTGCCAGCAGTGAGGCCTACGAAGCTTTCTTT
CASSEAYEAFF
>TRBV6-5|TRBD2|15|TRBJ2-2|.
TGTGCCAGCAGACGTACTAGCGGGAACACCGGGGAGCTGTTTTTT
CASRRTSGNTGELFF
>TRBV9|.|14|TRBJ1-1|.
TGTGCCAGCAGCGTAGTGGCGGGAGACACTGAAGCTTTCTTT
CASSVVAGDTEAFF
>TRBV7-9|TRBD1|14|TRBJ2-7|.
TGTGCCAGCAGCCGCTCAGACAGGGCCCACGAGCAGTACTTC
CASSRSDRAHEQYF
>TRBV12-5|.|13|TRBJ1-5|.
TGTGCTAGTGGTTTTGGAGGGGATCAGCCCCAGCATTTT
CASGFGGDQPQHF
>TRBV2|TRBD1|13|TRBJ1-1|.
TGTGCCAGTGTGACAGGGATAGGTGCTGAAGCTTTCTTT
CASVTGIGAEAFF
>TRBV2|.|14|TRBJ1-6|.
TGTGCCAGCAGTGTCAGGACGGTGCATTCACCCCTCCACTTT
CASSVRTVHSPLHF
>TRBV10-3|.|12|TRBJ2-2|.
TGTGCCACCCGGAGCCACACCGGGGAGCTGTTTTTT
CATRSHTGELFF
>TRBV5-1|.|15|TRBJ2-5|.
TGCGCCAGCAGCTTGGATTGGGGGCAGGGGGAGACCCAGTACTTC
CASSLDWGQGETQYF